Listed below are T cell receptor beta chains from one sample, sequenced in a study of CD8 T cells in ankylosing spondylitis. TCRdb re-called the 5' RACE reads through MiXCR, storing one row per CDR3 protein. The sample holds about 250,000 distinct CDR3 sequences, 20% to 30% seen once. The sequenced sample was blood, either unsorted or a sorted T cell fraction (not recorded which). All receptors derive from a male donor with ankylosing spondylitis or in good health (not recorded which). The CDR3 runs from the conserved cysteine through the conserved F or W. The order of the fields is V gene, CDR3 protein.

TRBV7-2,CASSLGGARYEQFF
TRBV6-2/TRBV6-3,CATHGRSKSSYNEQFF
TRBV5-1,CASSLATSGDSYNEQFF
TRBV12-3/TRBV12-4,CASSLSTGEQYF
TRBV20-1,CSAPGRTQYF
TRBV18,CASSPLGVPNNQPQHF
TRBV2,CASTGGADTQYF
TRBV3-1,CASSQGWGRTMKNYGYTF
TRBV20-1,CSASVGAGQETQYF
TRBV30,CAWNRGQGNEQFF
TRBV5-1,CASSLGGGGKETQYF
TRBV7-8,CASSLETLAGARDTQYF
TRBV12-3/TRBV12-4,CASRPRQGGNSPLHF
TRBV20-1,CSAFPGLAGDTDTQYF
TRBV12-3/TRBV12-4,CASSLGGTSNEQFF
TRBV20-1,CSARGTVIEGETQYF
TRBV21-1,CASSMGGCDSQETQYF
TRBV10-1,CASSESGGNTEAFF
TRBV10-3,CAISESGDSPLHF
TRBV5-1,CASSLYSSVTGELFF
TRBV12-3/TRBV12-4,CASSPPAATYEQYF
TRBV12-3/TRBV12-4,CASSLGDGYGYTF
TRBV3-1,CASSLLAGEETQYF
TRBV29-1,CSVVTDQETQYF
TRBV6-1,CASTERGGYTQYF
TRBV20-1,CSARDSQGGLNSPLHF
TRBV28,CASSFGFPGNTIYF
TRBV7-2,CASRNRVTDTQYF
TRBV20-1,CSARNRGGGNQPQHF